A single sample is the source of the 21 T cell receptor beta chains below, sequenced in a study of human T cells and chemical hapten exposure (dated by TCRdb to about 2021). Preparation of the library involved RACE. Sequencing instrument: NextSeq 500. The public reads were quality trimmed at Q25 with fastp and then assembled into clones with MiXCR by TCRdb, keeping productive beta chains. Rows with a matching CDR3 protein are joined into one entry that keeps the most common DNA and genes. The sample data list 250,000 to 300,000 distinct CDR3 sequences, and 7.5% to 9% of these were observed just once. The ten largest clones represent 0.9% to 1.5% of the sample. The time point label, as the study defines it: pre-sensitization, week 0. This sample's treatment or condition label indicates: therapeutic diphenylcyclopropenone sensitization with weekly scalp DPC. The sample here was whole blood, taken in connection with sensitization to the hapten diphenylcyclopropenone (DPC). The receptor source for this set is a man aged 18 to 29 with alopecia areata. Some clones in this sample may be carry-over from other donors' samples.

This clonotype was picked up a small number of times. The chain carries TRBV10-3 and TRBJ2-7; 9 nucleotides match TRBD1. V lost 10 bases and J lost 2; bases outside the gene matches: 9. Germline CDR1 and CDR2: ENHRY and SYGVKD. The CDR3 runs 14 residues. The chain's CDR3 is CASGGRDRAYEQYF. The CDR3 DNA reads TGTGCCAGCGGGGGAAGGGACAGGGCCTACGAGCAGTACTTC.

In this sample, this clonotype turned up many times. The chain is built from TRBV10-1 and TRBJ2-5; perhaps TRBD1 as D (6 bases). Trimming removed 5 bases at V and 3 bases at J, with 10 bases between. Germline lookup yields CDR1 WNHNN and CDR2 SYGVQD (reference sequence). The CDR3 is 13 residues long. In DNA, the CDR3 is TGCGCCAGCAGTCCCCGGGACAAAGAGACCCAGTACTTC. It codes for CASSPRDKETQYF.

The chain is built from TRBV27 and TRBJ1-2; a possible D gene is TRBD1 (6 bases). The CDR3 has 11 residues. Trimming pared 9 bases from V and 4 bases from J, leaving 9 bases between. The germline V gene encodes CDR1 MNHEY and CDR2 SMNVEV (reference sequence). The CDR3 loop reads CASRTAYGYTF. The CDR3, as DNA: TGTGCCAGTCGGACAGCCTATGGCTACACCTTC.

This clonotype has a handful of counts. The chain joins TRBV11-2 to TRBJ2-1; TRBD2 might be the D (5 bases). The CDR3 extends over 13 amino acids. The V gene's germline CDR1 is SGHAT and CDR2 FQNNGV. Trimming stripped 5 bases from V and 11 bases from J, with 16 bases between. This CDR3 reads CASSLILVSQQFF. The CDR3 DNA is TGTGCCAGCAGCCTAATACTAGTAAGTCAGCAGTTCTTC.

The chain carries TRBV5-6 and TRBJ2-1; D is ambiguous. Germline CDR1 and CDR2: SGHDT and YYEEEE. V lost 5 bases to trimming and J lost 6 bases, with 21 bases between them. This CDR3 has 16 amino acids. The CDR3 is CASSQRLMSWGNEQFF. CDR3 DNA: TGTGCCAGCAGTCAACGTCTCATGTCATGGGGCAATGAGCAGTTCTTC.

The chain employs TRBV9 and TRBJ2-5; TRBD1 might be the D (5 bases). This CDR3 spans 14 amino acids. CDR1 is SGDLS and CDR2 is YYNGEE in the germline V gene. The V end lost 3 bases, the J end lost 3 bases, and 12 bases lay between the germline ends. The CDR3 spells CASSASAQEETQYF. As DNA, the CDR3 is TGTGCCAGCAGCGCCTCGGCACAGGAAGAGACCCAGTACTTC.

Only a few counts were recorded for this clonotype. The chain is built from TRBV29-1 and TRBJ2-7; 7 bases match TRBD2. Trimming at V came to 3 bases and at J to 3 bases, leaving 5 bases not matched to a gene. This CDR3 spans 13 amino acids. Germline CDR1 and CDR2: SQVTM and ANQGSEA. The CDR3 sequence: CSVDGGSHYEQYF. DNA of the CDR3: TGCAGCGTTGACGGGGGGTCCCACTACGAGCAGTACTTC.

This CDR3 reads CASSRTDRATNEKLFF. CDR3 DNA sequence: TGTGCCAGCAGTCGCACGGACAGGGCCACTAATGAAAAACTGTTTTTT. The chain uses TRBV12-3 or TRBV12-4 and TRBJ1-4, with 8 bases lining up with TRBD1. The CDR3 totals 16 residues. The V and J ends lost 5 bases and 2 bases, in that order; junction bases with no gene match: 7.

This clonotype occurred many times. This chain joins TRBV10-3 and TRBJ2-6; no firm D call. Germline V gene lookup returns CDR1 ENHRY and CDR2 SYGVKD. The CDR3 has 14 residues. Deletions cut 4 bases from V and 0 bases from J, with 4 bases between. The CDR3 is CAISVSSGANVLTF. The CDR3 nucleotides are TGTGCCATCAGTGTCAGCTCTGGGGCCAACGTCCTGACTTTC.

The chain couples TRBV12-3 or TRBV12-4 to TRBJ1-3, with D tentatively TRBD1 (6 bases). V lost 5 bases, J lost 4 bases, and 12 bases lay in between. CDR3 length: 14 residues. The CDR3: CASSQSGTGNTIYF. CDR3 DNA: TGTGCCAGCAGTCAATCCGGGACAGGAAACACCATATATTTT.

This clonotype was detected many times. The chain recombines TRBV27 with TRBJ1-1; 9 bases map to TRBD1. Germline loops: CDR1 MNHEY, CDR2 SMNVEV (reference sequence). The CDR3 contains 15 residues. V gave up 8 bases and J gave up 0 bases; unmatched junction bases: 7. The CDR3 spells CASSYRTGVNTEAFF. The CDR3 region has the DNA TGTGCCAGCTCTTACCGGACAGGGGTGAACACTGAAGCTTTCTTT.

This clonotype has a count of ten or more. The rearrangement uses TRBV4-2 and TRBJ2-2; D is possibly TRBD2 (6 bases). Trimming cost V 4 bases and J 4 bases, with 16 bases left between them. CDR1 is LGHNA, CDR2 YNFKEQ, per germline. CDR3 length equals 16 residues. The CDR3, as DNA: TGTGCCAGCAGCCCGGGCGGCGGGGCGGGCACCGGGGAGCTGTTTTTT. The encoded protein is CASSPGGGAGTGELFF.

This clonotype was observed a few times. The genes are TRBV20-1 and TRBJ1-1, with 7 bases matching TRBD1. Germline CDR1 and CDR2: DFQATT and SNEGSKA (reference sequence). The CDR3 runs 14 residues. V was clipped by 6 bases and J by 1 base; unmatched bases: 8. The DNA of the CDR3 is TGCAGTGCCCGAAGTACAGGGGAGAACACTGAAGCTTTCTTT. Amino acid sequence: CSARSTGENTEAFF.

In DNA form, the CDR3 reads TGTGCCAGCAGTTATGATAGGGGCTCAACTGAAGCTTTCTTT. It is translated as CASSYDRGSTEAFF. The chain recombines TRBV6-5 with TRBJ1-1, with D tentatively TRBD1 (5 bases). The CDR3 consists of 14 residues. Germline CDR1 reads MNHEY; CDR2 reads SVGAGI. V shed 3 bases and J shed 5 bases, with 13 bases lying between them.

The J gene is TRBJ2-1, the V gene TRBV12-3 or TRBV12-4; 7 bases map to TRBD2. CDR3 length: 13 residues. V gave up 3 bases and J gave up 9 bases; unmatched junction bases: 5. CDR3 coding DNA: TGTGCCAGCAGTTTCACCGGGGGGAGTGAGCAGTTCTTC. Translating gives CASSFTGGSEQFF.

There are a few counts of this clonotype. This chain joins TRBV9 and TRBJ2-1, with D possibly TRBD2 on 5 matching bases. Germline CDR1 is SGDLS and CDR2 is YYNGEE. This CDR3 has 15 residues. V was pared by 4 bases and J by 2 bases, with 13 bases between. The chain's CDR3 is CASSPDRGTYNEQFF. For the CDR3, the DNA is TGTGCCAGCAGCCCAGACCGGGGTACCTACAATGAGCAGTTCTTC.

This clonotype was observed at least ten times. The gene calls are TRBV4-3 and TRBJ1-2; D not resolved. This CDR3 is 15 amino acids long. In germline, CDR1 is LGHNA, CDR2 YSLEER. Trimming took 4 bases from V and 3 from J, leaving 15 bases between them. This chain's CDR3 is CASSPSLLQHYGYTF. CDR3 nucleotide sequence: TGCGCCAGCAGCCCTAGCTTGTTACAGCACTATGGCTACACCTTC.

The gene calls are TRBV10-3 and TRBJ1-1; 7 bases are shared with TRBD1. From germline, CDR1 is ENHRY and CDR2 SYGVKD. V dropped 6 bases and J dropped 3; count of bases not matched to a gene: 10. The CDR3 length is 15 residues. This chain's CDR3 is CAISRNRGKDTEAFF. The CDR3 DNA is TGTGCCATCAGCAGGAACAGGGGAAAGGACACTGAAGCTTTCTTT.

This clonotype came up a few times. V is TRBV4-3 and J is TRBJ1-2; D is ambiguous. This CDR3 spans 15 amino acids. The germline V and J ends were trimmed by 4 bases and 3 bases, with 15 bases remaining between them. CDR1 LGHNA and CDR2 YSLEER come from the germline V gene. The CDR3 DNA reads TGCGCCAGCAGCCCGTCGACAACAGCCTACTATGGCTACACCTTC. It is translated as CASSPSTTAYYGYTF.

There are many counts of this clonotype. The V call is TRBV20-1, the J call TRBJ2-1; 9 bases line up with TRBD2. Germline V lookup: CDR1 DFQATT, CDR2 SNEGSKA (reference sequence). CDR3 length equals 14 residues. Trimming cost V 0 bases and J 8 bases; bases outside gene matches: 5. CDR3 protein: CSARDGRGGDEQFF. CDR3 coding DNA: TGCAGTGCTAGAGATGGGCGGGGGGGCGATGAGCAGTTCTTC.

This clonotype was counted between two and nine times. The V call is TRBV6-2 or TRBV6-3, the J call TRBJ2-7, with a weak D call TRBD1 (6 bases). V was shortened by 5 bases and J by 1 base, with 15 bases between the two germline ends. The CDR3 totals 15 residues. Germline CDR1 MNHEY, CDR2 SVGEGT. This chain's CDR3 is CASSAGTLGSYEQYF. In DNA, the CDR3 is TGTGCCAGCAGTGCCGGGACACTGGGGTCCTACGAGCAGTACTTC.